This T cell receptor (beta chain) came from a study of T cells after yellow fever vaccination. The V end lost 8 bases, the J end lost 5 bases, and 17 bases lay between the germline ends. CDR1 is MNHNY, CDR2 SVGAGI, per germline (reference sequence). The length of the CDR3 is 14 residues. Template switching with 5'RACE generated the TCR cDNA and added a universal primer site and UMIs. TCRdb reanalysed the 5' RACE reads using MiXCR and keeps one entry per CDR3 protein. The table has hundreds of thousands of distinct CDR3 sequences, roughly 3.5% seen once; the top ten hold about a quarter. The source material was PBMCs, sampled on the day of the yellow fever booster vaccination. The receptor's source is a man aged 18 to 30 who received the YFV17D yellow fever vaccine. The V call is TRBV6-6, the J call TRBJ2-3; maybe TRBD2 (7 bases). The CDR3 region has the DNA TGTGCCAGCGATCCGGGGGGCCCCGTAGATACGCAGTATTTT. Encoded protein: CASDPGGPVDTQYF.